This T cell receptor (beta chain) derives from a study of technical replicates of blood from a handful of donors. Sequenced by immunoSEQ multiplex PCR; TCRdb stores in-frame clones only, minus some. Of tens of thousands of clones listed, 95% to 97% are singletons. Trimming removed 10 bases at V and 5 bases at J, with 11 bases between. CDR3 length: 11 amino acids. Germline V lookup: CDR1 MDHEN, CDR2 SYDVKM. Sample: T cells isolated from PBMCs. This TCR came from a human donor in good health. This chain connects TRBV28 to TRBJ1-2; D is perhaps TRBD1 (5 bases). The CDR3 loop reads CATPQGYGYTF. CDR3 nucleotides: TGTGCCACCCCCCAGGGTTATGGCTACACCTTC.